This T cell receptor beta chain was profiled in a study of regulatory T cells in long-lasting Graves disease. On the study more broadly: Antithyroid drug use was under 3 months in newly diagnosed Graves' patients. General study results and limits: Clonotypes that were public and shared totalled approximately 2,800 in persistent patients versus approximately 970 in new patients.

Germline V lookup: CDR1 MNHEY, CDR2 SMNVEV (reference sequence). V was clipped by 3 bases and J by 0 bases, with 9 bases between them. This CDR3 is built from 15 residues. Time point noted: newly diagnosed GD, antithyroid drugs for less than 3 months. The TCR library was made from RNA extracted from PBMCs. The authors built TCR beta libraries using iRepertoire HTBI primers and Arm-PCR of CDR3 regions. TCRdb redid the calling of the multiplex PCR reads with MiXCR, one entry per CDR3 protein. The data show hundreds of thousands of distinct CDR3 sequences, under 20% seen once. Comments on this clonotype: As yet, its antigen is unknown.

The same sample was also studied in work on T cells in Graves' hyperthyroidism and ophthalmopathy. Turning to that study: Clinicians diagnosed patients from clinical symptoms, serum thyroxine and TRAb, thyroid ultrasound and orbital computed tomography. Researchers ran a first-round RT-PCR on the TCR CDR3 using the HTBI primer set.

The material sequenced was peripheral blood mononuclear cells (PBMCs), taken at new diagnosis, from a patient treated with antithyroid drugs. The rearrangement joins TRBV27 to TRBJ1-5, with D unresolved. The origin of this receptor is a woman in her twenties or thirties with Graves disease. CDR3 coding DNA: TGTGCCAGCAGTTTTAGTACGAATAGCAATCAGCCCCAGCATTTT. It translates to CASSFSTNSNQPQHF.